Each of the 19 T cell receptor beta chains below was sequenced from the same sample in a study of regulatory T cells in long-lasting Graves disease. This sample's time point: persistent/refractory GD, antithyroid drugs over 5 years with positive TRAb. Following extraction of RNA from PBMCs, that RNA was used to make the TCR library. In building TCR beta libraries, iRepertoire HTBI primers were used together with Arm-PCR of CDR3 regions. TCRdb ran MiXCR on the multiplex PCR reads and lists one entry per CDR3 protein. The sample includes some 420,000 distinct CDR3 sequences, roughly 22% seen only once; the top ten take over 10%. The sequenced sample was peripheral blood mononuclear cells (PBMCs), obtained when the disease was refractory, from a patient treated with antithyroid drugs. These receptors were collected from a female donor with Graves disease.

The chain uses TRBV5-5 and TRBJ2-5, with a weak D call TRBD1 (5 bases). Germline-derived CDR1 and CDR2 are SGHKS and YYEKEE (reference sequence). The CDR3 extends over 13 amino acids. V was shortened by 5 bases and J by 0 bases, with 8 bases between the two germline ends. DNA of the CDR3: TGTGCCAGCAGGCAGGGCTACCAAGAGACCCAGTACTTC. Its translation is CASRQGYQETQYF. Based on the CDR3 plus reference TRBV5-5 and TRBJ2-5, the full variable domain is DAGVTQSPTHLIKTRGQQVTLRCSPISGHKSVSWYQQVLGQGPQFIFQYYEKEERGRGNFPDRFSARQFPNYSSELNVNALLLGDSALYLCASRQGYQETQYFGPGTRLLVL.

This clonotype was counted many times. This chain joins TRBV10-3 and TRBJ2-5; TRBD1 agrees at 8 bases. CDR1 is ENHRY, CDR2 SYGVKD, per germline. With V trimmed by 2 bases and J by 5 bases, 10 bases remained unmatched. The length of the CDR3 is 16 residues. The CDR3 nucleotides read TGTGCCATCAGTGAGCCTTACAGGGGGAAGGGTGAGACCCAGTACTTC. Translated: CAISEPYRGKGETQYF.

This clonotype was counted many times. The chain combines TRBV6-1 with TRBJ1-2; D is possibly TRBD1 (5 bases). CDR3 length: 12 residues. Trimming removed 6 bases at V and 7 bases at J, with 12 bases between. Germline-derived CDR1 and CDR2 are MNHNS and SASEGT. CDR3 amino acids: CASSGTVLGYTF. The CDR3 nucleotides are TGTGCCAGCAGCGGGACGGTTCTTGGCTACACCTTC.

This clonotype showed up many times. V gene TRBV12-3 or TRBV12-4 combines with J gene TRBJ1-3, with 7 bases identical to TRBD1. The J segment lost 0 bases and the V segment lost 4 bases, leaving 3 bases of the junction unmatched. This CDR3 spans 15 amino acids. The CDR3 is CASSSSGGSGNTIYF. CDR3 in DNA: TGTGCCAGCAGTTCATCAGGGGGCTCTGGAAACACCATATATTTT.

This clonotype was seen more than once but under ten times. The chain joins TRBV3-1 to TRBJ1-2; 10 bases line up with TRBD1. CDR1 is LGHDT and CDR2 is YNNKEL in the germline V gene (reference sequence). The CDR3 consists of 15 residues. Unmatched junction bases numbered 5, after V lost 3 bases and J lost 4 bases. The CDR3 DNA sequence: TGTGCCAGCAGCCAGGTCCGGGACAGGGGCTATGGCTACACCTTC. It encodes CASSQVRDRGYGYTF.

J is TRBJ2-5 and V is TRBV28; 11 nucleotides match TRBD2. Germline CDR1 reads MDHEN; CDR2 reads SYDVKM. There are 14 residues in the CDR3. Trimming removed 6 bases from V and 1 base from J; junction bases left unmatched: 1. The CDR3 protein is CASRLAGAQETQYF. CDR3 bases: TGTGCCAGCAGACTAGCGGGGGCCCAAGAGACCCAGTACTTC. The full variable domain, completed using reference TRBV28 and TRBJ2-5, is DVKVTQSSRYLVKRTGEKVFLECVQDMDHENMFWYRQDPGLGLRLIYFSYDVKMKEKGDIPEGYSVSREKKERFSLILESASTNQTSMYLCASRLAGAQETQYFGPGTRLLVL.

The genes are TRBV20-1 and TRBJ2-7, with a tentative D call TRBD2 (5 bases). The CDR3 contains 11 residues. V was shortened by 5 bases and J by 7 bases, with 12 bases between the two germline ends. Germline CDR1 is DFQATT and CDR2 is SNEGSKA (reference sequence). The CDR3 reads CSAATKVEQYF. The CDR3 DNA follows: TGCAGTGCTGCGACTAAGGTTGAGCAGTACTTC.

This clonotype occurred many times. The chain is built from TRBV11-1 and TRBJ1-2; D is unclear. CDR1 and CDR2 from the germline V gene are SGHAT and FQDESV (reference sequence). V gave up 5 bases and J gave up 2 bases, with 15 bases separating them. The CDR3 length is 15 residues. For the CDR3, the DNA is TGTGCCAGCAGCCTAAGGGTAGAAGACAACTATGGCTACACCTTC. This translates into CASSLRVEDNYGYTF.

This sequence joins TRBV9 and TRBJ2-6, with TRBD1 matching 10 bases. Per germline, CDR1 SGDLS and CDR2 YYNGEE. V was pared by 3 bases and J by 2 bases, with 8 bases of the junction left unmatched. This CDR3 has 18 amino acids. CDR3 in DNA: TGTGCCAGCAGCGCCTTGGGACAGGGGAAAGCTGGGGCCAACGTCCTGACTTTC. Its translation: CASSALGQGKAGANVLTF.

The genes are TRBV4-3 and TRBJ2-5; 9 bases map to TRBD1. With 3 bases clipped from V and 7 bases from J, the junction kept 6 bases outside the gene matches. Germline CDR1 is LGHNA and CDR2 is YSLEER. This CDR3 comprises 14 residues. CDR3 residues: CASSQSGQGRTQYF. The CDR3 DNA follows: TGCGCCAGCAGCCAGTCGGGACAGGGCAGGACCCAGTACTTC.

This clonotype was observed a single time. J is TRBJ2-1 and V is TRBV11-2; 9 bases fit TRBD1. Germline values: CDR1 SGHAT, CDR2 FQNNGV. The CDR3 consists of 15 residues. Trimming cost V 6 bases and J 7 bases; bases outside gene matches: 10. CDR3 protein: CASRTPGTGRNEQFF. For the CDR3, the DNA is TGTGCCAGCAGAACTCCCGGGACAGGGCGGAATGAGCAGTTCTTC.

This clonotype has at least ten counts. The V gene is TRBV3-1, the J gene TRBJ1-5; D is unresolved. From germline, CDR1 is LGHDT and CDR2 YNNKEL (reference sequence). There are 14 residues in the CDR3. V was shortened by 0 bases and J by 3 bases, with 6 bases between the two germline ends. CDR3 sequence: CASSQDTTNQPQHF. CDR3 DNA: TGTGCCAGCAGCCAAGACACAACCAATCAGCCCCAGCATTTT.

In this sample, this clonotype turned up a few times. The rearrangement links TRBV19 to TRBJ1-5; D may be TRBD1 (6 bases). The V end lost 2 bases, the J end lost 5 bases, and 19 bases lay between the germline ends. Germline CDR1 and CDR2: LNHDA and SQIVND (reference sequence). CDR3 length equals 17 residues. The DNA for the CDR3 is TGTGCCAGTAGTATATCGTCCAGGGGCGGTATATATCAGCCCCAGCATTTT. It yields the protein CASSISSRGGIYQPQHF.

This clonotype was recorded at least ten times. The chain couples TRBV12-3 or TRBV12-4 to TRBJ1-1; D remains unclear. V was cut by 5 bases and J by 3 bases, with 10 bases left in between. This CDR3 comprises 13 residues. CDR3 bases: TGTGCCAGCAGTCAACAACGCTACACTGAAGCTTTCTTT. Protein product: CASSQQRYTEAFF.

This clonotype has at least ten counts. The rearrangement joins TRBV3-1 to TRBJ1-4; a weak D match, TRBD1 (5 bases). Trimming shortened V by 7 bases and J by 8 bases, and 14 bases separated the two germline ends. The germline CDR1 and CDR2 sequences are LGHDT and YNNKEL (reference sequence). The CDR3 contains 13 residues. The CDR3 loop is CASTGPTEEKLFF. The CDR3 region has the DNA TGTGCCAGCACGGGGCCGACGGAGGAAAAACTGTTTTTT. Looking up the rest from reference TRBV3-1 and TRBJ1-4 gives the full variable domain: DTAVSQTPKYLVTQMGNDKSIKCEQNLGHDTMYWYKQDSKKFLKIMFSYNNKELIINETVPNRFSPKSPDKAHLNLHINSLELGDSAVYFCASTGPTEEKLFFGSGTQLSVL.

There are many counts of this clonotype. The CDR3 nucleotides read TGTGCCAGCAGCTTAGGGTGGCGACACAGCTCTGGGGCCAACGTCCTGACTTTC. Protein product: CASSLGWRHSSGANVLTF. V and J are TRBV7-2 and TRBJ2-6, with D unclear. Trimming pared 1 base from V and 0 bases from J, leaving 13 bases between. There are 18 residues in the CDR3. The germline V gene has CDR1 SGHTA and CDR2 FQGNSA.

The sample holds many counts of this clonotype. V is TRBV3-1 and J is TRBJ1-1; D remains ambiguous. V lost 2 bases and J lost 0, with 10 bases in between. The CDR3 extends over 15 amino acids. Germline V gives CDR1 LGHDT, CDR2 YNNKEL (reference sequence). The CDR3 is CASSQQSGMNTEAFF. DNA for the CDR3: TGTGCCAGCAGCCAACAGTCCGGCATGAACACTGAAGCTTTCTTT.

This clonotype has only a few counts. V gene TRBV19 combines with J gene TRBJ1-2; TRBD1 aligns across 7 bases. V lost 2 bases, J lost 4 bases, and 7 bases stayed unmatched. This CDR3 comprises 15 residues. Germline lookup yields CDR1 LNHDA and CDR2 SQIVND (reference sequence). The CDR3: CASSILQGSPYGYTF. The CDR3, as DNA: TGTGCCAGTAGTATACTACAGGGGTCTCCCTATGGCTACACCTTC.

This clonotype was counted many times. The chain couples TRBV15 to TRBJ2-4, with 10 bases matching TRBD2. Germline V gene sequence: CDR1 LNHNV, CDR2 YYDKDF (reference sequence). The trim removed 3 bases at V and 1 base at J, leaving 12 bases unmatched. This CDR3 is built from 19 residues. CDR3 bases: TGTGCCACCAGCAGTCTACAGCGGGAGGGCCTGGGTGCCAAAAACATTCAGTACTTC. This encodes CATSSLQREGLGAKNIQYF.